This TCR beta chain was observed in a study of T cell responses to AZD1222 COVID-19 vaccine. About the research overall: Pooled in the analysis were second doses at about 4 or about 12 weeks. Study-wide results and caveats: At study baseline, merely a handful of AZD1222 recipients were seropositive. Possibly, clonal diversity was underestimated; donors were largely white British and included more females. Every sample of the repertoires postdated the peak T cell response.

This CDR3 region has 16 residues. CDR1 and CDR2 from the germline V gene are KGHSH and LQKENI. Losses at the gene ends were 3 bases for V and 3 bases for J; bases not matched to a gene: 5. To note about this clone: What it recognizes is unknown.

Profiled with immunoSEQ multiplex PCR; TCRdb holds only in-frame clones, not every one. This sample carries approximately 150,000 clones, approximately 90% of them seen once, and the ten largest clones take less than 3%. The source was peripheral blood, collected on day 0 of AZD1222 vaccination. J is TRBJ2-2 and V is TRBV18, with TRBD2 matching 9 bases. The sequence was obtained from an adult in good health. For the CDR3, the DNA is TGTGCCAGCTCACCCTTAGCGGGAGCGGACACCGGGGAGCTGTTTTTT. Translated, it gives CASSPLAGADTGELFF.